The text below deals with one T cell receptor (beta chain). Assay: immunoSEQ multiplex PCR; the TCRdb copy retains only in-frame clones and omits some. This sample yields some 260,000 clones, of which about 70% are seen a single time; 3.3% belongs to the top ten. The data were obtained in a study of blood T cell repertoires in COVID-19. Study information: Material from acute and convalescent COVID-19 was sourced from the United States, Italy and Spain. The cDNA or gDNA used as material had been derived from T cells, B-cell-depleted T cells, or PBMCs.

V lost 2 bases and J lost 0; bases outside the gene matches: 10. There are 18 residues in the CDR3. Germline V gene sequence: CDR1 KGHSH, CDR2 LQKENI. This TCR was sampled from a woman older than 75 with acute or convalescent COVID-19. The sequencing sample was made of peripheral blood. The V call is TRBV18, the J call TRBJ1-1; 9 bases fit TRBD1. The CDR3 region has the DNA TGTGCCAGCTCACCAAGGGTTCCCGGACAGGGGCTGAACACTGAAGCTTTCTTT. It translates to CASSPRVPGQGLNTEAFF. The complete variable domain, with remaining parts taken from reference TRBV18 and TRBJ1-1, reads NAGVMQNPRHLVRRRGQEARLRCSPMKGHSHVYWYRQLPEEGLKFMVYLQKENIIDESGMPKERFSAEFPKEGPSILRIQQVVRGDSAAYFCASSPRVPGQGLNTEAFFGQGTRLTVV.